The rows below give T cell receptor beta chains drawn from one sample of a study of blood T cell repertoires in COVID-19. Sequenced by immunoSEQ multiplex PCR; TCRdb stores in-frame clones only, minus some. The table lists 200,000 to 250,000 clones, 75% to 85% of them singletons. The source material was peripheral blood. These TCRs come from a woman in her forties who had recovered from COVID-19. The CDR3 runs from the conserved cysteine through the conserved F or W. The order of the fields is J gene, D gene, V gene, clone size, CDR3 DNA, CDR3 protein. The D gene is left open where the match is weak. Where a row states a size, it is once, few, many or the class of an expanded clone; other rows omit it.

j_gene: TRBJ2-3; d_gene: TRBD1; v_gene: TRBV5-1; abundance: -; CDR3nt: TGCGCCAGCAGCCGGGACAGTTCCACAGATACGCAGTATTTT; CDR3aa: CASSRDSSTDTQYF
j_gene: TRBJ2-7; d_gene: TRBD2; v_gene: TRBV5-1; abundance: -; CDR3nt: TGCGCCAGCAGCTTGAGCCTAGCGGGGCTCGAGCAGTACTTC; CDR3aa: CASSLSLAGLEQYF
j_gene: TRBJ2-7; d_gene: -; v_gene: TRBV3-1/TRBV3-2; abundance: -; CDR3nt: TGTGCCAGCAGCCAAGCTTCGTCCTACGAGCAGTACTTC; CDR3aa: CASSQASSYEQYF
j_gene: TRBJ2-3; d_gene: -; v_gene: TRBV14; abundance: -; CDR3nt: TGTGCCAGCAGCCAAGACCTTATCGGGGATACGCAGTATTTT; CDR3aa: CASSQDLIGDTQYF
j_gene: TRBJ2-5; d_gene: -; v_gene: TRBV3-1/TRBV3-2; abundance: -; CDR3nt: TGTGCCAGCAGCCGTGGGGGCTGGGAGACCCAGTACTTC; CDR3aa: CASSRGGWETQYF
j_gene: TRBJ2-1; d_gene: TRBD2; v_gene: TRBV28; abundance: -; CDR3nt: TGTGCCAGCAGGCGGACTAGCGGGGGAGCTAGCTCCTACAATGAGCAGTTCTTC; CDR3aa: CASRRTSGGASSYNEQFF
j_gene: TRBJ2-1; d_gene: TRBD2; v_gene: TRBV5-1; abundance: -; CDR3nt: TGCGCCAGCAGCGTCTTCGGGGGGGATGAGCAGTTCTTC; CDR3aa: CASSVFGGDEQFF
j_gene: TRBJ1-2; d_gene: TRBD1; v_gene: TRBV27; abundance: few; CDR3nt: TGTGCCAGCAGTTCCGGACAGGGGGCCATATATGGCTACACCTTC; CDR3aa: CASSSGQGAIYGYTF
j_gene: TRBJ1-6; d_gene: TRBD1; v_gene: TRBV5-1; abundance: -; CDR3nt: TGCGCCAGCAGCCTACTAACCGGGACAGGGTTAAGTCTCCACTTT; CDR3aa: CASSLLTGTGLSLHF
j_gene: TRBJ2-7; d_gene: TRBD1; v_gene: TRBV9; abundance: -; CDR3nt: TGTGCCAGCAGCGTAGGGGGACAGGGGAGTATCAGCGAGCAGTACTTC; CDR3aa: CASSVGGQGSISEQYF
j_gene: TRBJ1-2; d_gene: -; v_gene: TRBV10-3; abundance: -; CDR3nt: TGTGCCATCAAGGCCATAGGTACCATTCCTAGGGACTTCATGAATGGCTACACCTTC; CDR3aa: CAIKAIGTIPRDFMNGYTF
j_gene: TRBJ1-4; d_gene: TRBD1; v_gene: TRBV4-3; abundance: once; CDR3nt: TGCGCCAGCAGCTCCCGGACAGGGAGGGAAAAACTGTTTTTT; CDR3aa: CASSSRTGREKLFF
j_gene: TRBJ2-1; d_gene: TRBD2; v_gene: TRBV19; abundance: -; CDR3nt: TGTGCCAGTAGTATTTCCTCTGCCAGCGGGGGGCGCTTCAATGAGCAGTTCTTC; CDR3aa: CASSISSASGGRFNEQFF
j_gene: TRBJ1-5; d_gene: TRBD1; v_gene: TRBV6-6; abundance: -; CDR3nt: TGTGCCAGCAAAGACCCGGGACAGGGGTATGAGCCCCAGCATTTT; CDR3aa: CASKDPGQGYEPQHF
j_gene: TRBJ2-7; d_gene: -; v_gene: TRBV7-2; abundance: -; CDR3nt: TGTGCCAGCAGCTCAAAAGTCCCTGAGATTCCCTACGAGCAGTACTTC; CDR3aa: CASSSKVPEIPYEQYF
j_gene: TRBJ1-1; d_gene: -; v_gene: TRBV28; abundance: -; CDR3nt: TGTGCCATACAAGAGGTGGGGGGGCCCACTGAAGCTTTCTTT; CDR3aa: CAIQEVGGPTEAFF
j_gene: TRBJ1-2; d_gene: TRBD1; v_gene: TRBV28; abundance: -; CDR3nt: TGTGCCAGCAGTAAGACAGGGGGCGATTTTGGCTACACCTTC; CDR3aa: CASSKTGGDFGYTF
j_gene: TRBJ2-3; d_gene: -; v_gene: TRBV7-2; abundance: -; CDR3nt: TGTGCCAGCAGCTTAGCGGGGGGGCTCGGTACGCAGTATTTT; CDR3aa: CASSLAGGLGTQYF
j_gene: TRBJ2-7; d_gene: -; v_gene: TRBV30; abundance: -; CDR3nt: TGTGCCTGGAGTAGAGACACTGTCTACGAGCAGTACTTC; CDR3aa: CAWSRDTVYEQYF
j_gene: TRBJ2-1; d_gene: -; v_gene: TRBV6-5; abundance: -; CDR3nt: TGTGCCAGCAGCCGAGGATCGGGTGAGCAGTTCTTC; CDR3aa: CASSRGSGEQFF
j_gene: TRBJ2-2; d_gene: -; v_gene: TRBV6-2/TRBV6-3; abundance: -; CDR3nt: TGTGCCAGCAGTTACTCGATAAATATAGGTTCGGGGGCCGGGGAGCTGTTTTTT; CDR3aa: CASSYSINIGSGAGELFF
j_gene: TRBJ2-7; d_gene: -; v_gene: TRBV28; abundance: -; CDR3nt: TGTGCCAGCAGTTTTCAGGGGCCGCAGTACTTC; CDR3aa: CASSFQGPQYF
j_gene: TRBJ2-3; d_gene: -; v_gene: TRBV5-4; abundance: -; CDR3nt: TGTGCCAGCAGCGGATCTGGGGACATCCCTAGCACAGATACGCAGTATTTT; CDR3aa: CASSGSGDIPSTDTQYF
j_gene: TRBJ1-2; d_gene: -; v_gene: TRBV6-5; abundance: -; CDR3nt: TGTGCCAGCAGTTACGTGAGAGAAGGGGTGGGCTACACCTTC; CDR3aa: CASSYVREGVGYTF